The 15 T cell receptor beta chains below all came from one sample that was sequenced in a study of beta chain features in type 1 diabetes. The whole isolated RNA underwent reverse transcription, so sequencing captured expressed TCRB transcripts. Generated by immunoSEQ multiplex PCR, the TCRdb table keeps only in-frame clones and is missing some. The table includes around 170,000 clones, roughly 9% detected once. Sequencing used central memory CD4+ T cells from blood. These receptors were obtained from a woman younger than 30 in good health.

The chain couples TRBV6-6 to TRBJ1-4, with D unresolved. The CDR3 spans 13 residues. Germline V gene sequence: CDR1 MNHNY, CDR2 SVGAGI (reference sequence). The ends were cut back, 1 base at V and 10 bases at J, with 10 bases in the middle. The CDR3 DNA follows: TGTGCCAGCAGTTACTTGCGGTCCGGAAAACTGTTTTTT. Amino acids: CASSYLRSGKLFF.

This chain uses TRBV7-9 with TRBJ1-2, with 7 bases fitting TRBD1. Germline loops: CDR1 SEHNR, CDR2 FQNEAQ (reference sequence). This CDR3 contains 15 residues. The V gene end was trimmed by 4 bases and the J gene end by 2 bases; junction bases not matched to a gene: 7. CDR3 nucleotides: TGTGCCAGCAGCTCACAGGGGAATCTGAACTATGGCTACACCTTC. It encodes CASSSQGNLNYGYTF.

This clone has more than one count but fewer than ten. The genes are TRBV5-1 and TRBJ2-1; 11 bases are shared with TRBD1. J gave up 9 bases and V 4 bases, and 12 bases lay outside the gene matches. The CDR3 is 16 residues long. Germline values: CDR1 SGHRS, CDR2 YFSETQ. Written as DNA, the CDR3 is TGCGCCAGCAGCCCCCGGTCGGGACAGGGGGGCGGTGAGCAGTTCTTC. Its translation: CASSPRSGQGGGEQFF.

This clone was observed a handful of times. The J gene is TRBJ2-3, the V gene TRBV4-3; 8 bases fit TRBD1. Germline V gene sequence: CDR1 LGHNA, CDR2 YSLEER. This CDR3 has 14 amino acids. V lost 1 base to trimming and J lost 4 bases; unmatched junction nucleotides: 1. The CDR3 DNA follows: TGCGCCAGCAGCCAAGCAGGGGGCCCAGATACGCAGTATTTT. Protein sequence: CASSQAGGPDTQYF.

This clone came up a few times. This chain uses TRBV5-6 with TRBJ2-2; 8 bases are shared with TRBD1. Germline CDR1 reads SGHDT; CDR2 reads YYEEEE. V was clipped by 2 bases and J by 6 bases; unmatched bases: 6. This CDR3 spans 15 amino acids. The CDR3 DNA follows: TGTGCCAGCAGCTTCCGACAGGGGCGCGCCGGGGAGCTGTTTTTT. It yields the protein CASSFRQGRAGELFF.

The CDR3 loop reads CASSRVSAAEQFF. The DNA of the CDR3 is TGTGCCAGCAGCCGAGTATCCGCCGCTGAGCAGTTCTTC. The chain couples TRBV7-3 to TRBJ2-1, with D unclear. CDR3 length: 13 residues. The germline V and J ends were trimmed by 5 bases and 9 bases, with 14 bases remaining between them. Germline V CDR1 and CDR2: SGHTA, FQGTGA.

The rearrangement links TRBV23-1 to TRBJ2-7; tentatively, D is TRBD2 (6 bases). TRBV23-1 is an open reading frame, and its role is uncertain. The CDR3 consists of 17 residues. Deletions cut 3 bases from V and 0 bases from J, with 18 bases between. The CDR3 sequence is CASSHYHSGGVSYEQYF. The CDR3 bases are TGCGCCAGCAGTCACTACCACTCAGGCGGGGTCTCCTACGAGCAGTACTTC.

V is TRBV7-9 and J is TRBJ2-7; D is uncertain. CDR3 size: 13 residues. Germline CDR1 and CDR2: SEHNR and FQNEAQ (reference sequence). V lost 5 bases to trimming and J lost 3 bases, with 11 bases between them. The CDR3 sequence: CASSLSHSYEQYF. CDR3 coding DNA: TGTGCCAGCAGCCTTTCCCACAGCTACGAGCAGTACTTC.

In this sample, this clone turned up a few times. J is TRBJ2-3 and V is TRBV9, with TRBD1 matching over 10 bases. The CDR3 consists of 14 residues. J lost 5 bases, V lost 4 bases, and 4 bases had no gene match. CDR1 is SGDLS, CDR2 YYNGEE, per germline. The CDR3 loop is CASSTWTGGDTQYF. Here the CDR3 DNA reads TGTGCCAGCAGCACCTGGACAGGGGGAGATACGCAGTATTTT.

This clone appeared a few times. This rearrangement joins TRBV10-3 to TRBJ2-3; D unclear. This CDR3 is 15 amino acids long. V gave up 6 bases and J gave up 0 bases, with 13 bases separating them. Germline CDR1 is ENHRY and CDR2 is SYGVKD. As DNA, the CDR3 is TGTGCCATCAGGACCTCCCAGACTAGCACAGATACGCAGTATTTT. Translated, it gives CAIRTSQTSTDTQYF.

This chain joins TRBV19 and TRBJ2-4, with a possible D match to TRBD1 (6 bases). Germline V gene lookup returns CDR1 LNHDA and CDR2 SQIVND (reference sequence). V was pared by 9 bases and J by 7 bases, with 16 bases between. The CDR3 extends over 13 amino acids. CDR3 DNA: TGTGCCAGCTCTCCAGGGGCAGGGAACATTCAGTACTTC. Translated: CASSPGAGNIQYF.

V usage is TRBV9 and J usage is TRBJ2-4; the D is unclear. V shed 1 base and J shed 0 bases, with 11 bases lying between them. Germline CDR1 SGDLS, CDR2 YYNGEE. This CDR3 spans 16 amino acids. The CDR3 DNA reads as TGTGCCAGCAGCGTATCCGAGTCTCTAGCCAAAAACATTCAGTACTTC. The encoded protein is CASSVSESLAKNIQYF.

The gene calls are TRBV19 and TRBJ1-5, with D maybe TRBD1 (6 bases). The V end was cut by 5 bases, the J end by 3 bases, with 17 bases between. Germline V CDR1 and CDR2: LNHDA, SQIVND (reference sequence). The CDR3 spans 16 residues. The CDR3 spells CASSPVQGTYNQPQHF. CDR3 DNA: TGTGCCAGTAGTCCCGTCCAGGGGACATACAATCAGCCCCAGCATTTT.

This clone has only a few counts. The chain uses TRBV6-5 and TRBJ2-7; D might be TRBD1 (6 bases). Trimming took 7 bases from V and 5 from J, leaving 15 bases between them. Germline V gene lookup returns CDR1 MNHEY and CDR2 SVGAGI. The CDR3 has 13 amino acids. This chain's CDR3 is CASNLQGTHEQYF. CDR3 coding DNA: TGTGCCAGCAATCTACAGGGAACCCACGAGCAGTACTTC.

This clone was picked up many times. V gene TRBV4-1 combines with J gene TRBJ2-7; no reliable D call. The germline V and J ends were trimmed by 3 bases and 2 bases, with 17 bases remaining between them. The CDR3 has 16 amino acids. Germline V lookup: CDR1 MGHRA, CDR2 YSYEKL. DNA of the CDR3: TGCGCCAGCAGCCACGTAATTGGCCCAAACCCCTACGAGCAGTACTTC. Translating gives CASSHVIGPNPYEQYF.